These 18 T cell receptor beta chains were sequenced from one sample in a study of T cells in lung cancer brain metastases. This table comes from immunoSEQ multiplex PCR, and its TCRdb copy is limited to in-frame clones, with some not included. The data show approximately 3,500 clones, 86% seen once. The sample was tumor tissue from the primary lung tumor. These receptors were obtained from a woman in her 50s with non-small cell lung cancer.

The CDR3: CASSVEAGAKTYEQYF. In DNA, the CDR3 is TGTGCCAGCAGCGTAGAGGCGGGGGCTAAGACCTACGAGCAGTACTTC. This chain links TRBV9 with TRBJ2-7; TRBD2 is a possible D gene (7 bases). In germline, CDR1 is SGDLS, CDR2 YYNGEE. Deletions cut 0 bases from V and 2 bases from J, with 15 bases between. The CDR3 sequence is 16 residues long.

To note about this clone: Distinct nucleotide sequences in the sample also encode this CDR3. This rearrangement joins TRBV6-5 to TRBJ1-1, with a weak D call TRBD1 (6 bases). The CDR3 is made up of 14 amino acids. Germline-derived CDR1 and CDR2 are MNHEY and SVGAGI. V was pared by 7 bases and J by 4 bases, with 16 bases between. CDR3 DNA: TGTGCCAGCACACTTTGGCAGGGGACCACTGAAGCTTTCTTT. Amino acid sequence: CASTLWQGTTEAFF.

This clone was picked up one time. The rearrangement joins TRBV15 to TRBJ1-3, with D possibly TRBD1 on 5 matching bases. The ends were cut back, 3 bases at V and 1 base at J, with 10 bases in the middle. The CDR3 sequence is 15 residues long. The germline CDR1 and CDR2 sequences are LNHNV and YYDKDF (reference sequence). CDR3 sequence (DNA): TGTGCCACCAGCAGTGGGGCTGCTTCTGGAAACACCATATATTTT. Translated: CATSSGAASGNTIYF.

A note on this clone: At one boundary the junction diverges from the germline segment, which might be a read error. The rearrangement joins TRBV4-1 to TRBJ2-4; D could derive from TRBD1 or TRBD2 (5 bases each). Per germline, CDR1 MGHRA and CDR2 YSYEKL. The CDR3 consists of 18 residues. The CDR3 loop reads CASSQDWGKGIAKNIQYF. CDR3 in DNA: TGCGCTAGCAGCCAAGATTGGGGGAAGGGGATAGCCAAAAACATTCAGTACTTC.

J is TRBJ1-5 and V is TRBV6-1; no clear D gene. Germline-derived CDR1 and CDR2 are MNHNS and SASEGT. The V end was cut by 8 bases, the J end by 0 bases, with 11 bases between. This CDR3 is built from 14 residues. For the CDR3, the DNA is TGTGCCAGCCGGCCCCTTTATAGCAATCAGCCCCAGCATTTT. Its translation: CASRPLYSNQPQHF.

The chain carries TRBV4-2 and TRBJ2-7, with D possibly called TRBD1 or TRBD2 (5 bases each). The CDR3 runs to 18 residues. Germline CDR1 is LGHNA and CDR2 is YNFKEQ. V was pared by 0 bases and J by 4 bases, with 22 bases between. CDR3 loop: CASSQEWMGTMGFYEQYF. CDR3 nucleotides: TGTGCCAGCAGCCAAGAATGGATGGGGACGATGGGCTTTTACGAGCAGTACTTC.

By sample share, this clone is large. The CDR3, as DNA: TGTGCCAGCAGTGTCGGACAGGGGGGAAAACTGTTTTTT. Its protein is CASSVGQGGKLFF. V is TRBV25-1 and J is TRBJ1-4; 10 nucleotides agree with TRBD1. The CDR3 contains 13 residues. V trimming: 4 bases; J trimming: 10 bases; junction bases outside the gene matches: 3. The germline gives CDR1 MGHDK, CDR2 SYGVNS.

The genes are TRBV28 and TRBJ2-6, with D possibly TRBD1 on 6 matching bases. Germline CDR1 MDHEN, CDR2 SYDVKM. Trimming left V 8 bases short and J 1 base short, with 24 bases between. CDR3 size: 19 residues. The CDR3 loop reads CASSPPGAREPSGANVLTF. DNA of the CDR3: TGTGCCAGCTCCCCTCCAGGGGCCAGGGAGCCGTCTGGGGCCAACGTCCTGACTTTC.

V usage is TRBV5-6 and J usage is TRBJ1-6; 7 nucleotides agree with TRBD1. There are 16 residues in the CDR3. The V gene's germline CDR1 is SGHDT and CDR2 YYEEEE. V lost 4 bases to trimming and J lost 9 bases; unmatched junction nucleotides: 13. CDR3 sequence reads: CASSPNRGALGSPLHF. The CDR3 nucleotides read TGTGCCAGCAGCCCCAACAGGGGAGCCCTGGGTTCACCCCTCCACTTT. The complete variable domain, with remaining parts taken from reference TRBV5-6 and TRBJ1-6, reads DAGVTQSPTHLIKTRGQQVTLRCSPKSGHDTVSWYQQALGQGPQFIFQYYEEEERQRGNFPDRFSGHQFPNYSSELNVNALLLGDSALYLCASSPNRGALGSPLHFGNGTRLTVT.

The V and J genes are TRBV11-2 and TRBJ2-3; no clear D gene. The germline CDR1 and CDR2 sequences are SGHAT and FQNNGV. The V end was cut by 3 bases, the J end by 5 bases, with 9 bases between. The CDR3 covers 13 residues. The CDR3 nucleotides are TGTGCCAGCAGCTTCCTAGTTATAGATACGCAGTATTTT. It yields the protein CASSFLVIDTQYF.

The chain recombines TRBV5-6 with TRBJ1-1; D is unclear. The length of the CDR3 is 13 residues. Per the germline V gene, CDR1 is SGHDT and CDR2 is YYEEEE. The V end was cut by 0 bases, the J end by 4 bases, with 7 bases between. The CDR3 here is CASSLGWGTEAFF. The CDR3 region has the DNA TGTGCCAGCAGCTTGGGGTGGGGCACTGAAGCTTTCTTT.

The chain recombines TRBV28 with TRBJ1-2; D not resolved. Deletions cut 3 bases from V and 5 bases from J, with 13 bases between. Germline values: CDR1 MDHEN, CDR2 SYDVKM. There are 14 residues in the CDR3. CDR3 in DNA: TGTGCCAGCAGTTTGGCAAGCAAAGCTTATGGCTACACCTTC. Its protein is CASSLASKAYGYTF.

This clone was found once. This rearrangement joins TRBV29-1 to TRBJ1-1; D possibly corresponds to TRBD1 (5 bases). The germline CDR1 and CDR2 sequences are SQVTM and ANQGSEA. CDR3 length equals 13 residues. Between the trimmed V and J ends, which lost 7 bases and 1 base, there was a span of 13 bases. The CDR3, as DNA: TGCAGCGAGCTGGACACGGGGAACACTGAAGCTTTCTTT. It is translated as CSELDTGNTEAFF.

This clone showed up just once. The chain carries TRBV7-2 and TRBJ1-1; 7 nucleotides match TRBD1. The CDR3 length is 15 residues. After removal of 2 bases from V and 11 bases from J, the junction contained 14 bases not matched to a gene. Germline CDR1 and CDR2: SGHTA and FQGNSA. As DNA, the CDR3 is TGTGCCAGCAGCTTAAAAGGGACAGCCATCTCGACGGCTTTCTTT. Encoded protein: CASSLKGTAISTAFF.

The rearrangement uses TRBV13 and TRBJ2-1; D call uncertain. This CDR3 comprises 11 residues. Germline V gives CDR1 PRHDT, CDR2 FYEKMQ (reference sequence). The ends were cut back, 1 base at V and 9 bases at J, with 4 bases in the middle. The CDR3 sequence is CASSLVGEQFF. The CDR3, as DNA: TGTGCCAGCAGCTTAGTGGGTGAGCAGTTCTTC.

The gene calls are TRBV29-1 and TRBJ2-5, with a weak D call TRBD1 (6 bases). The V gene's germline CDR1 is SQVTM and CDR2 ANQGSEA. V was trimmed by 0 bases and J by 5 bases, leaving 10 bases between them. This CDR3 has 13 amino acids. This CDR3 reads CSVEEGQGETQYF. The CDR3, as DNA: TGCAGCGTTGAAGAGGGGCAGGGGGAGACCCAGTACTTC.

This chain uses TRBV29-1 with TRBJ1-1, with D unresolved. CDR3 size: 12 residues. V was pared by 7 bases and J by 2 bases, with 11 bases between. Germline-derived CDR1 and CDR2 are SQVTM and ANQGSEA. The DNA for the CDR3 is TGCAGCGCCCAGGACGGCAACACTGAAGCTTTCTTT. Residues: CSAQDGNTEAFF.

V and J are TRBV5-1 and TRBJ2-7, with a possible D match to TRBD2 (5 bases). CDR3 length: 14 residues. Trimming removed 4 bases at V and 2 bases at J, with 13 bases between. Germline V gene data show CDR1 as SGHRS and CDR2 as YFSETQ. The CDR3 sequence is CASSTGNFPYEQYF. CDR3 sequence (DNA): TGCGCCAGCAGCACCGGGAACTTCCCCTACGAGCAGTACTTC. Together with reference TRBV5-1 and TRBJ2-7, the CDR3 gives the full variable domain: KAGVTQTPRYLIKTRGQQVTLSCSPISGHRSVSWYQQTPGQGLQFLFEYFSETQRNKGNFPGRFSGRQFSNSRSEMNVSTLELGDSALYLCASSTGNFPYEQYFGPGTRLTVT.